This TCR beta chain was captured by sequencing in a study of T cell responses to AZD1222 COVID-19 vaccine. The method was immunoSEQ multiplex PCR; TCRdb's version includes in-frame clones alone and lacks a portion of them. The data show more than 75,000 clones, roughly 90% seen once. From germline, CDR1 is ENHRY and CDR2 SYGVKD. The CDR3 extends over 15 amino acids. With 7 bases clipped from V and 2 bases from J, the junction kept 3 bases outside the gene matches. Whole-study results and caveats: Increases in Spike-specific TCR breadth and depth were seen after two AZD1222 doses. Unmutated variant regions reportedly attract nearly half of all spike-specific TCRs. Of the AZD1222 recipients, only five to seven were seropositive at baseline.

For this clone: Its antigen is as yet unknown.

The sequenced sample was peripheral blood, obtained on day 0 of AZD1222 vaccination. The receptor comes from an adult in good health. The genes are TRBV10-3 and TRBJ2-3, with 13 bases fitting TRBD2. The CDR3 region has the DNA TGTGCCATCATGACTAGCGGGGGGATCACAGATACGCAGTATTTT. Amino acid sequence: CAIMTSGGITDTQYF.